This T cell receptor (beta chain) derives from a study of CD8 T cells in ankylosing spondylitis. General study points: The study looked at matched synovial fluid samples from ankylosing spondylitis patients. Disease-linked clones were reported to be significantly enriched there. Disease-linked clones bore a CD8+ phenotype, appearing relatively rarely in peripheral blood. Within ankylosing spondylitis blood, a TCR beta motif made up of eight highly homologous variants appeared to be characteristic.

Germline assignment: CDR1 MDHEN and CDR2 SYDVKM. With 8 bases removed from V and 0 bases from J, the gap between germline ends came to 17 bases. This CDR3 has 15 residues. Worth noting for this clonotype: Its specificity is unknown.

MiXCR, run by TCRdb on the 5' RACE reads, gives a single entry per CDR3 protein. The sample yields about 800,000 distinct CDR3 sequences, over 9.5% seen once. The TCR sequence derives from a male donor with ankylosing spondylitis. Sequencing used blood, either unsorted or a sorted T cell fraction (not recorded which). The chain links TRBV28 to TRBJ2-7; TRBD1 might be the D (6 bases). The CDR3 bases are TGTGCCAGCTCCCTGGGGGCCAGTACCTCCTACGAGCAGTACTTC. The encoded protein is CASSLGASTSYEQYF. Full variable domain (rest looked up from reference TRBV28 and TRBJ2-7): DVKVTQSSRYLVKRTGEKVFLECVQDMDHENMFWYRQDPGLGLRLIYFSYDVKMKEKGDIPEGYSVSREKKERFSLILESASTNQTSMYLCASSLGASTSYEQYFGPGTRLTVT.